Below are 13 T cell receptor beta chains sequenced from a single sample in a study of T-cell reconstitution after alpha-beta-depleted transplantation in children. For TCRbeta, the library was prepared with unique molecular identifiers. TCRdb ran MiXCR on the PCR reads and lists one entry per CDR3 protein. The sample comprises about 540,000 distinct CDR3 sequences, about a sixth of which are singletons, and 2.5% to 4% rests with the top ten. The starting material was PBMCs from the stem cell graft donor, obtained from the stem cell graft. All receptors derive from a human donor who donated a stem cell graft to a child with acute lymphoblastic leukemia.

This clonotype has just a few counts. The chain carries TRBV11-1 and TRBJ2-5; 10 positions agree with TRBD2. This CDR3 is 18 amino acids long. The V segment lost 6 bases and the J segment 0 bases; nucleotides outside the gene matches: 13. Germline loops: CDR1 SGHAT, CDR2 FQDESV (reference sequence). CDR3 region: CASSTTSGVLRYQETQYF. CDR3 nucleotides: TGTGCCAGCAGTACCACTAGCGGGGTTCTTCGATACCAAGAGACCCAGTACTTC.

This clonotype was counted a few times. The chain has TRBV7-9 and TRBJ2-1; 7 bases fit TRBD2. This CDR3 has 14 residues. CDR1 and CDR2 from the germline V gene are SEHNR and FQNEAQ (reference sequence). J gave up 9 bases and V 2 bases, and 7 bases lay outside the gene matches. This CDR3 is CASSLSTSPGEQFF. In DNA form, the CDR3 reads TGTGCCAGCAGCTTATCGACTAGCCCGGGTGAGCAGTTCTTC.

This clonotype was seen repeatedly, ten times or more. The rearrangement joins TRBV11-2 to TRBJ2-1, with D perhaps TRBD1 (5 bases). The CDR3 contains 11 residues. Germline V CDR1 and CDR2: SGHAT, FQNNGV. V lost 2 bases to trimming and J lost 12 bases, with 8 bases between them. The CDR3 here is CASSLRGGQFF. The CDR3 nucleotides read TGTGCCAGCAGCTTAAGGGGTGGGCAGTTCTTC.

V and J are TRBV6-1 and TRBJ2-7; weak D call: TRBD1 (6 bases). Between the trimmed V and J ends, which lost 3 bases and 5 bases, there was a span of 14 bases. Germline V gene data show CDR1 as MNHNS and CDR2 as SASEGT. This CDR3 is 14 amino acids long. CDR3 protein: CASSDRGQWNEQYF. In DNA form, the CDR3 reads TGTGCCAGCAGTGACAGGGGACAATGGAACGAGCAGTACTTC.

This clonotype was seen a few times. This chain joins TRBV20-1 and TRBJ1-2, with D perhaps TRBD1 (5 bases). V lost 0 bases and J lost 5, with 13 bases in between. The CDR3 runs 14 residues. Germline values: CDR1 DFQATT, CDR2 SNEGSKA (reference sequence). The CDR3 loop reads CSARDPGRGYGYTF. CDR3 nucleotides: TGCAGTGCTAGAGATCCGGGGCGAGGTTATGGCTACACCTTC.

The sample holds a few counts of this clonotype. The chain uses TRBV20-1 and TRBJ1-1, with no clear D. Per the germline V gene, CDR1 is DFQATT and CDR2 is SNEGSKA (reference sequence). CDR3 length equals 14 residues. Trimming stripped 5 bases from V and 8 bases from J, with 21 bases between. The CDR3 DNA reads TGCAGTGCTTGCCTCGCGTCCGCGAGTCAAGAAGCTTTCTTT. Protein sequence: CSACLASASQEAFF.

This clonotype was counted at least ten times. The chain has TRBV12-3 or TRBV12-4 and TRBJ2-1; D may be TRBD1 (6 bases). V lost 4 bases to trimming and J lost 4 bases, with 8 bases between them. The CDR3 is made up of 13 amino acids. The CDR3 loop reads CASSSDRYNEQFF. In nucleotides, the CDR3 is TGTGCCAGCAGTTCGGACAGATACAATGAGCAGTTCTTC.

This clonotype turned up a few times. The V and J genes are TRBV21-1 and TRBJ2-2; the D call in the table, TRBD1, was not verified against the DNA. TRBV21-1 is a listed pseudogene. The CDR3 runs to 21 residues. The CDR3 region has the DNA TGTGCCAGCAAGGTCCCGAGGGCGAGGGTCCCGATCAGATCGAACACCGGGGAGCTGTTTTTT. Translating it yields CASKVPRARVPIRSNTGELFF.

The table lists this clonotype with many counts. This rearrangement joins TRBV7-1 to TRBJ2-1, with TRBD2 matching over 8 bases. TRBV7-1 belongs to the ORF category, with a function that is uncertain. The trim removed 3 bases at V and 1 base at J, leaving 26 bases unmatched. The CDR3 has 23 amino acids. CDR3 amino acids: CASSSRQKTSGSSVVQSYNEQFF. CDR3 in DNA: TGTGCCAGCAGCTCCCGACAGAAAACTAGCGGATCCTCCGTTGTACAATCCTACAATGAGCAGTTCTTC.

The genes are TRBV2 and TRBJ2-1; 9 bases are a match to TRBD2. The CDR3 contains 14 residues. V trimming: 6 bases; J trimming: 7 bases; junction bases outside the gene matches: 7. Germline lookup yields CDR1 SNHLY and CDR2 FYNNEI. The CDR3 sequence: CASRTGTSNNEQFF. The CDR3 nucleotides read TGTGCCAGCAGGACCGGGACTAGCAATAATGAGCAGTTCTTC.

The chain links TRBV14 to TRBJ2-7; possible D gene TRBD2, 6 bases. CDR1 and CDR2 (germline): SGHDN, FVKESK. Trimming left V 2 bases short and J 1 base short, with 24 bases between. The CDR3 sequence is 19 residues long. CDR3 residues: CASSQLEEGWYAISYEQYF. The CDR3 region has the DNA TGTGCCAGCAGCCAATTAGAGGAGGGCTGGTACGCGATATCCTACGAGCAGTACTTC. Full variable domain (outside the CDR3, taken from reference TRBV14 and TRBJ2-7): EAGVTQFPSHSVIEKGQTVTLRCDPISGHDNLYWYRRVMGKEIKFLLHFVKESKQDESGMPNNRFLAERTGGTYSTLKVQPAELEDSGVYFCASSQLEEGWYAISYEQYFGPGTRLTVT.

The chain combines TRBV6-1 with TRBJ1-5; 9 bases agree with TRBD1. CDR3 size: 15 residues. V lost 3 bases, J lost 3 bases, and 3 bases stayed unmatched. From germline, CDR1 is MNHNS and CDR2 SASEGT. The DNA of the CDR3 is TGTGCCAGCAGTGAGGACAGGGGATCCAATCAGCCCCAGCATTTT. It translates to CASSEDRGSNQPQHF.

This clonotype was detected only a few times. This chain links TRBV29-1 with TRBJ2-2, with 8 bases fitting TRBD1. The CDR3 sequence is 14 residues long. J lost 4 bases, V lost 6 bases, and 7 bases had no gene match. Germline V gene lookup returns CDR1 SQVTM and CDR2 ANQGSEA. In DNA, the CDR3 is TGCAGCGTCCCCCGACAGGGGAGCACCGGGGAGCTGTTTTTT. This gives the protein CSVPRQGSTGELFF.